This T cell receptor beta chain was recorded in a study of blood T cell repertoires in COVID-19. Study-wide background: Some COVID-19 samples were acute and others convalescent; all came from the United States, Italy and Spain.

Clones were read by immunoSEQ multiplex PCR, and TCRdb kept only the in-frame ones, dropping some. The data show tens of thousands of clones, about 90% seen once. The clonotype comes from a man aged 50 to 59 with active or convalescent COVID-19. The source material was peripheral blood.

The CDR3 DNA reads TGCAGCGTGGGGGGGTTTAATGGTAGGCAGTATTTT. Amino acid sequence: CSVGGFNGRQYF. V and J are TRBV29-1 and TRBJ2-3; 7 nucleotides align to TRBD2. CDR3 length: 12 amino acids. Germline V gene lookup returns CDR1 SQVTM and CDR2 ANQGSEA. The V gene end was trimmed by 6 bases and the J gene end by 11 bases; junction bases not matched to a gene: 11.